Shown below are 28 T cell receptor beta chains from a single sample sequenced in a study of esophageal squamous cell carcinoma under preoperative chemotherapy. Regarding time point: before preoperative PTX-NDP chemotherapy. TCRdb fed the PCR reads into MiXCR, producing one record per CDR3 protein. The sample carries approximately 15,000 distinct CDR3 sequences, over 55% recorded once. The sample was acquired from a patient given preoperative chemotherapy. Every receptor here comes from a human donor with esophageal squamous cell carcinoma. The donor label of this sample is uncertain.

CDR3 in amino acids: CASSLAASPYNEQFF. Here the CDR3 DNA reads TGTGCCAGCAGCTTAGCGGCTAGCCCCTACAATGAGCAGTTCTTC. The rearrangement links TRBV7-6 to TRBJ2-3; D might be TRBD2 (5 bases). The last part of the DNA fits TRBJ2-1 better; the J call may be wrong. The CDR3 consists of 15 residues. Germline CDR1 SGHVS, CDR2 FNYEAQ.

This clonotype was seen ten or more times. The chain is built from TRBV6-5 and TRBJ2-2, with D possibly being TRBD2 (5 bases). Trimming took 2 bases from V and 6 from J, leaving 10 bases between them. The V gene's germline CDR1 is MNHEY and CDR2 SVGAGI. CDR3 length: 14 residues. DNA of the CDR3: TGTGCCAGCAGTTACACTAGATCTCCCGGGGAGCTGTTTTTT. Encoded protein: CASSYTRSPGELFF.

The chain has TRBV6-1 and TRBJ2-2, with D perhaps TRBD2 (5 bases). V lost 6 bases, J lost 1 base, and 9 bases lay in between. The CDR3 runs to 14 residues. Germline CDR1 MNHNS, CDR2 SASEGT. Written as DNA, the CDR3 is TGTGCCAGCAGGACCCGGGGGAACACCGGGGAGCTGTTTTTT. Translation gives CASRTRGNTGELFF.

The gene calls are TRBV10-3 and TRBJ2-3; D is tentatively TRBD1 or TRBD2 (5 bases each). Germline V gene sequence: CDR1 ENHRY, CDR2 SYGVKD. The CDR3 sequence is 14 residues long. The CDR3 protein is CASFRALGTETQYF. CDR3 DNA: TGTGCTTCCTTCCGGGCCTTGGGGACCGAGACGCAGTATTTT.

Note on this clonotype: Sequence at one end of the junction differs from germline and may be a read error. This sequence joins TRBV6-1 and TRBJ2-3, with 8 bases matching TRBD2. The CDR3 covers 14 residues. Germline V gene sequence: CDR1 MNHNS, CDR2 SASEGT. CDR3 coding DNA: TGTGGCAGCGCGGGGCGGGGGGACACAGATACGCAGTATTTT. This sequence encodes CGSAGRGDTDTQYF.

This clonotype was detected only a few times. The CDR3 spells CASSEVTGRKDTQYF. The CDR3 DNA reads TGTGCCAGCAGTGAAGTGACAGGGAGAAAAGATACGCAGTATTTT. V usage is TRBV6-1 and J usage is TRBJ2-3; TRBD1 agrees at 7 bases. The CDR3 contains 15 residues. V shed 1 base, J shed 5 bases, and the junction held 6 bases outside the gene matches. Germline lookup yields CDR1 MNHNS and CDR2 SASEGT.

A remark on this clonotype: At one end, the junction sequence differs from germline, possibly due to a read error. The chain uses TRBV6-1 and TRBJ2-2, with a weak D call TRBD1 (5 bases). The DNA end is a closer match to TRBJ2-3, so the J assignment may be wrong. The germline V gene encodes CDR1 MNHNS and CDR2 SASEGT. The CDR3 covers 14 residues. The CDR3 DNA reads as TGTGCCGGCAGCCTGGGTGTGAACACAGGTACGCAGTATTTT. As protein: CAGSLGVNTGTQYF.

This chain uses TRBV6-1 with TRBJ2-1; TRBD1 matches at 11 bases. The J call may be mistaken, given a closer DNA end match to TRBJ2-7. CDR1 is MNHNS and CDR2 is SASEGT in the germline V gene. This CDR3 has 15 amino acids. The CDR3 sequence: CASSEPGTGGYEQYF. The CDR3 bases are TGTGCCAGCAGTGAACCCGGGACAGGGGGCTACGAGCAGTACTTC.

J is TRBJ2-2 and V is TRBV10-3, with 7 bases matching TRBD1. J lost 16 bases, V lost 9 bases, and 17 bases had no gene match. The CDR3 contains 13 residues. Germline loops: CDR1 ENHRY, CDR2 SYGVKD. CDR3 loop: CAIQGVSTGTQFF. Written as DNA, the CDR3 is TGTGCCATTCAGGGGGTGAGCACCGGTACGCAGTTTTTT.

Only one count was recorded for this clonotype. The chain has TRBV11-2 and TRBJ2-1, with TRBD1 matching over 9 bases. Per germline, CDR1 SGHAT and CDR2 FQNNGV. CDR3 size: 16 residues. J gave up 10 bases and V 3 bases, and 13 bases lay outside the gene matches. CDR3: CASSFRSGTGTYEQFF. The CDR3 DNA reads TGTGCCAGCAGCTTTCGTTCCGGGACAGGGACCTACGAGCAGTTCTTC.

The genes are TRBV27 and TRBJ2-1; 12 bases are shared with TRBD2. The length of the CDR3 is 15 residues. Germline V gene sequence: CDR1 MNHEY, CDR2 SMNVEV (reference sequence). The V gene end was trimmed by 3 bases and the J gene end by 9 bases; junction bases not matched to a gene: 6. CDR3 amino acids: CASSLTSGSGFEQFF. The CDR3 nucleotides read TGTGCCAGCAGTTTGACTAGCGGGAGTGGGTTTGAGCAGTTCTTC.

The sample holds one count of this clonotype. Sequence at one end of the junction differs from germline and may be a read error. CDR3 amino acids: CASSEPGQGALGAYVLSF. CDR3 DNA: TGTGCCAGCAGTGAACCGGGACAGGGGGCGCTTGGGGCCTACGTCCTGTCTTTC. This chain connects TRBV6-1 to TRBJ2-6; 12 bases align to TRBD1. The CDR3 spans 18 residues. The germline gives CDR1 MNHNS, CDR2 SASEGT.

In its sample, this clonotype was seen a few times. The chain combines TRBV6-1 with TRBJ2-1; no clear D. CDR1 and CDR2 from the germline V gene are MNHNS and SASEGT. The CDR3 length is 9 residues. Trimming stripped 1 base from V and 14 bases from J, with 3 bases between. Written as DNA, the CDR3 is TGTGCCAGCAGTGAAGACAAGTTCTTC. It codes for CASSEDKFF.

This chain joins TRBV6-1 and TRBJ2-3; D might be TRBD1 or TRBD2, each matching 6 bases. The J call is doubtful: the DNA matches TRBJ2-7 better. The germline CDR1 and CDR2 sequences are MNHNS and SASEGT. The CDR3 is 16 amino acids. The CDR3 spells CASRPLGGSDQDTQYF. In DNA, the CDR3 is TGTGCCAGCAGACCCCTAGGGGGGAGTGACCAAGATACGCAGTACTTC.

As for this clonotype: At one end the junction does not follow the germline gene, possibly because of a read error. The V gene is TRBV7-6, the J gene TRBJ1-3, with D possibly being TRBD1 (5 bases). Germline CDR1 is SGHVS and CDR2 is FNYEAQ. This CDR3 region has 15 residues. The CDR3 spells CGSSFGGHSGNTIYF. In DNA, the CDR3 is TGTGGCAGCAGCTTTGGCGGACACTCTGGAAACACCATATATTTT.

The chain links TRBV7-2 to TRBJ2-7, with TRBD2 matching 10 bases. V dropped 11 bases and J dropped 6; count of bases not matched to a gene: 10. The CDR3 contains 13 residues. Germline-derived CDR1 and CDR2 are SGHTA and FQGNSA. CDR3 nucleotides: TGTGCCGGCGGGACTAGCGCGGATGGCGAGCAGTACTTC. It codes for CAGGTSADGEQYF.

Sample share makes this clonotype medium-sized. This rearrangement joins TRBV6-1 to TRBJ2-1; 10 bases line up with TRBD2. The CDR3 spans 16 residues. Unmatched junction bases numbered 9, after V lost 6 bases and J lost 4 bases. CDR1 and CDR2 from the germline V gene are MNHNS and SASEGT. CDR3 coding DNA: TGTGCCAGCAGCCCCGTTAGCGGGAGGACGTACAATGAGCAGTTCTTC. It yields the protein CASSPVSGRTYNEQFF.

A note on this clonotype: At one boundary the junction diverges from the germline segment, which might be a read error. The chain combines TRBV6-1 with TRBJ2-3; no reliable D call. This CDR3 region has 13 residues. Germline V CDR1 and CDR2: MNHNS, SASEGT. The CDR3 bases are TGTGCCAGCAGTGATGTGATAGGGATTACGCAGTTTTTT. This gives the protein CASSDVIGITQFF.

On this clonotype: Its ends do not fully match the called genes, so a read error is possible. The rearrangement uses TRBV6-1 and TRBJ2-2, with D maybe TRBD2 (5 bases). The CDR3 extends over 14 amino acids. Germline CDR1 is MNHNS and CDR2 is SASEGT. This CDR3 is CPSILALSTGKLFF. CDR3 DNA sequence: TGTCCCAGCATCCTGGCACTCAGCACCGGGAAGCTGTTTTTT.

V is TRBV7-2 and J is TRBJ2-1, with TRBD1 as a possible D gene (6 bases). V was pared by 5 bases and J by 10 bases, with 21 bases between. The CDR3 contains 15 residues. Germline CDR1 SGHTA, CDR2 FQGNSA. CDR3 in amino acids: CASSLDWGLSYEQFF. In nucleotides, the CDR3 is TGTGCCAGCAGCCTCGATTGGGGGCTGTCCTACGAGCAGTTCTTC.

V gene TRBV6-1 combines with J gene TRBJ2-1, with a possible D match to TRBD2 (5 bases). CDR3 length: 13 residues. The germline gives CDR1 MNHNS, CDR2 SASEGT. Trimming took off 6 bases at V and 13 bases at J, with 19 bases between the two ends. CDR3 in DNA: TGTGCCAGCAGCCCCGGGGTCCTAGAGACCCAGTTCTTC. This translates into CASSPGVLETQFF.

By sample share, this clonotype is medium-sized (0.01 to 0.1%). The chain couples TRBV7-2 to TRBJ2-5; 7 bases fit TRBD1. The germline V gene has CDR1 SGHTA and CDR2 FQGNSA. The CDR3 runs to 15 residues. V gave up 1 base and J gave up 6 bases; unmatched junction bases: 8. As DNA, the CDR3 is TGTGCCAGCAGCTTAGTGAGACAGGGTGTGAAGACCCAGTACTTC. Translation gives CASSLVRQGVKTQYF.

With regard to this clonotype: One end of the junction fails to match germline, which may point to a read error. The rearrangement joins TRBV7-2 to TRBJ2-3; TRBD2 matches 9 bases. This CDR3 spans 18 amino acids. Germline lookup yields CDR1 SGHTA and CDR2 FQGNSA. The CDR3 bases are TGTGCCAGCAGCTTAGGGGGGAGCGGGGGGCGTAAGCCTGAGACCCAGTATTTC. Amino acids: CASSLGGSGGRKPETQYF.

For this clonotype: A read error may produce the germline difference seen at one junction end. The rearrangement uses TRBV6-1 and TRBJ2-3; D is possibly TRBD1 or TRBD2 (6 bases each). The J call is doubtful: the DNA matches TRBJ2-7 better. The germline CDR1 and CDR2 sequences are MNHNS and SASEGT. This CDR3 has 14 amino acids. CDR3 sequence reads: CGSSGVGAKDTQYF. CDR3 DNA sequence: TGTGGCAGCTCGGGGGTGGGGGCCAAAGACACGCAGTACTTC.

This clonotype was recorded at least ten times. The V gene is TRBV25-1, the J gene TRBJ2-1, with unresolved D. V was pared by 1 base and J by 0 bases, with 4 bases between. This CDR3 comprises 14 residues. Germline CDR1 reads MGHDK; CDR2 reads SYGVNS. The chain's CDR3 is CASSECSSYNEQFF. CDR3 bases: TGTGCCAGCAGTGAATGTAGCTCCTACAATGAGCAGTTCTTC.

The rearrangement links TRBV27 to TRBJ2-3; D may be TRBD1 (5 bases). CDR3 size: 13 residues. V lost 3 bases and J 6 bases, leaving 10 bases between the germline ends. The germline V gene has CDR1 MNHEY and CDR2 SMNVEV (reference sequence). CDR3 region: CASSFQGRDTQYF. Written as DNA, the CDR3 is TGTGCCAGCAGTTTCCAGGGAAGGGATACGCAGTATTTT.

The chain links TRBV11-2 to TRBJ2-4, with TRBD1 identical over 7 bases. The germline CDR1 and CDR2 sequences are SGHAT and FQNNGV. This CDR3 has 15 amino acids. V gave up 5 bases and J gave up 4 bases; unmatched junction bases: 8. CDR3 protein: CASSLIGDRKNIQYF. The CDR3 DNA reads as TGTGCCAGCAGCCTGATCGGGGACAGAAAAAACATTCAGTACTTC.

This chain joins TRBV11-2 and TRBJ2-7, with TRBD1 as a possible D gene (5 bases). The germline gives CDR1 SGHAT, CDR2 FQNNGV. Trimming pared 8 bases from V and 10 bases from J, leaving 21 bases between. The CDR3 loop spans 13 amino acids. The CDR3 reads CASSPPGSVPQYF. The CDR3 DNA reads TGTGCCAGCTCCCCTCCAGGGTCTGTCCCCCAGTACTTC.